These T cell receptor beta chains were read from a single sample in a study of cytomegalovirus exposure and HLA in healthy donors. Assay used: immunoSEQ multiplex PCR; TCRdb lists only in-frame clones, some missing. The table lists some 200,000 clones, 82% of them singletons. The sample consisted of PBMCs. The source of these receptors is a woman aged 18-35 years in good health and CMV-seronegative. Each CDR3 is given with its conserved first and last residue. D genes are given only for firm matches. Clone sizes are given selectively: once, few, many, or a class where the clone is expanded.

J	size	V	length	D	DNA	CDR3
TRBJ1-6	.	TRBV29-1	13	TRBD1	TGCAGCGTCGAGACAGGGAGGAGTTCACCCCTCCACTTT	CSVETGRSSPLHF
TRBJ1-1	.	TRBV5-4	15	.	TGTGCCAGCAGCTTGACAGGGCTCAACAAGGCTGAAGCTTTCTTT	CASSLTGLNKAEAFF
TRBJ1-2	.	TRBV28	14	.	TGTGCCAGCAAACTCCCCAGGGAGGACTATGGCTACACCTTC	CASKLPREDYGYTF
TRBJ2-7	.	TRBV27	15	TRBD2	TGTGCCAGCAGTTTTATAGCGGGGGTGTCCTACGAGCAGTACTTC	CASSFIAGVSYEQYF
TRBJ2-2	few	TRBV25-1	11	TRBD1	TGCGGGACAGGGGTGTCCGGGGAGCTGTTTTTT	CGTGVSGELFF
TRBJ2-7	.	TRBV9	14	TRBD1	TGTGCCAGCAGCGCGGAGAGGGGGCTTTCTGGGCAGTACTTC	CASSAERGLSGQYF
TRBJ1-2	.	TRBV7-9	17	.	TGTGCCAGCAGCCCAAATCCCGGACAGATTTCCAACTATGGCTACACCTTC	CASSPNPGQISNYGYTF
TRBJ1-1	once	TRBV19	12	.	TGTGCCAGTAGTAGGCAGGGTCCCGCAGCTTTCTTT	CASSRQGPAAFF
TRBJ1-5	.	TRBV19	15	TRBD1	TGTGCCAGTACCTTGGGCAGGGGGCCGTTTCAGCCCCAGCATTTT	CASTLGRGPFQPQHF
TRBJ2-7	.	TRBV5-1	15	TRBD2	TGCGCCAGCAGTATCACGGGAGGCCCGATTTACGAGCAGTACTTC	CASSITGGPIYEQYF
TRBJ2-1	.	TRBV7-9	13	TRBD2	TGTGCCAGCAGCCCGGGGGGGTGGAATGAGCAGTTCTTC	CASSPGGWNEQFF
TRBJ2-7	.	TRBV10-3	14	TRBD2	TGTGCCATCAGTACCAGCGGGAGTGTGTACGAGCAGTACTTC	CAISTSGSVYEQYF
TRBJ2-7	.	TRBV6-1	15	.	TGTGCCAGCAGTGGTAAGACAGGACTTTCCTACGAGCAGTACTTC	CASSGKTGLSYEQYF
TRBJ1-2	few	TRBV5-1	13	.	TGCGCCAGCAGCTTGGATCCGGGTTATGGCTACACCTTC	CASSLDPGYGYTF
TRBJ2-5	few	TRBV2	15	.	TGTGCCAGCAGTGAAACCCTTTCGGGGCAAGAGACCCAGTACTTC	CASSETLSGQETQYF
TRBJ2-5	.	TRBV2	16	.	TGTGCCAGCATATACAGGCTCACCGATTTCGGGGAGACCCAGTACTTC	CASIYRLTDFGETQYF
TRBJ1-3	.	TRBV13	16	.	TGTGCCAGCAGCTTAGAGGGACATGGCCCTGGAAACACCATATATTTT	CASSLEGHGPGNTIYF
TRBJ1-6	.	TRBV10-2	14	.	TGCGCCAGCAGTGATCTAACCTATAATTCACCCCTCCACTTT	CASSDLTYNSPLHF
TRBJ1-3	.	TRBV27	15	.	TGTGCCAGCGCTCGTTTGGGCGTGATAGGAAACACCATATATTTT	CASARLGVIGNTIYF
TRBJ1-1	.	TRBV28	15	.	TGTGCCAGCAGGGGGAGTCAAGGGGGGAACACTGAAGCTTTCTTT	CASRGSQGGNTEAFF
TRBJ2-1	.	TRBV6-1	14	TRBD1	TGTGCCAGCAGTACAATCGGACAGGGTGGCGAGCAGTTCTTC	CASSTIGQGGEQFF
TRBJ2-2	.	TRBV6-1	15	TRBD1	TGTGCCAGCAGTGCCGGGACAGTTAACACCGGGGAGCTGTTTTTT	CASSAGTVNTGELFF
TRBJ1-5	.	TRBV7-2	17	.	TGTGCCAGCAGCCCTAGGGGGATCGCCAAGGGCAATCAGCCCCAGCATTTT	CASSPRGIAKGNQPQHF
TRBJ2-2	.	TRBV27	16	TRBD1	TGTGCCAGCAGTCTGGGACAGGGGCCTGTCACCGGGGAGCTGTTTTTT	CASSLGQGPVTGELFF
TRBJ2-7	.	TRBV9	16	.	TGTGCCAGCAGCGTAGAGCCTGGTGAAAGCTTAGAGGAGCAGTACTTC	CASSVEPGESLEEQYF
TRBJ2-5	.	TRBV13	15	.	TGTGCCAGCAGCTTATCTAGGACACTCCAAGAGACCCAGTACTTC	CASSLSRTLQETQYF
TRBJ2-1	.	TRBV14	16	TRBD2	TGTGCCAGCAGCCATGTGGCGGGGGGGCCTTACAATGAGCAGTTCTTC	CASSHVAGGPYNEQFF
TRBJ2-7	.	TRBV19	14	.	TGTGCCAGTGCCGGCGGATCCCTATTATACGAGCAGTACTTC	CASAGGSLLYEQYF
TRBJ2-7	.	TRBV27	13	.	TGTGCCAGCAGTCAGCGTCCGTCTGGCGAGCAGTACTTC	CASSQRPSGEQYF
TRBJ2-7	once	TRBV5-1	13	.	TGCGCCAGCAGCACCCAGGGGGGTGACGAGCAGTACTTC	CASSTQGGDEQYF
TRBJ2-7	.	TRBV7-2	16	.	TGTGCCAGCAGCGTGTCAAGCGGGTACCTCTCCTACGAGCAGTACTTC	CASSVSSGYLSYEQYF
TRBJ2-1	.	TRBV7-9	15	TRBD2	TGTGCCAGCAGCCTCGGGACTAGCGGCAACAATGAGCAGTTCTTC	CASSLGTSGNNEQFF